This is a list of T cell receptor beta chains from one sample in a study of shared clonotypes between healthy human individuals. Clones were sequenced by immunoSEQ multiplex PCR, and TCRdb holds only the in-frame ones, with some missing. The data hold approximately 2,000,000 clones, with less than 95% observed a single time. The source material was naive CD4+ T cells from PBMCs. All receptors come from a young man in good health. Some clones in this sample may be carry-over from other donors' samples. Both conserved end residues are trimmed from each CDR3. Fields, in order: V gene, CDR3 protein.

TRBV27,ASSSGNTGELF
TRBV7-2,ASSLGNLLSNTEAF
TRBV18,ASSQGTDPNYGYT
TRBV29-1,SATDRGNTEAF
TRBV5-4,ASSRAGTGLPYEQY
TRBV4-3,ASSLDLAGGRDTQY
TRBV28,ASSGSNQPQH
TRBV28,ATQGASLYEQY
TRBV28,ASGAGEGGGYT
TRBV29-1,SVSLPLSYTQY
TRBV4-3,ASSQDWNRAYNEQF
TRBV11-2,ASSLTSGSPGY
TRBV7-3,ASSYNGGELF
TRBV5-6,ASSLVAGRTDTQY
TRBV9,ASSVGLAGVSTDTQY
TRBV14,ASSRSAGNTIY
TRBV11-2,ASSPRQGTSNEAF
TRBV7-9,ASSLDRPNTGELF
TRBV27,ASSRGPEQY
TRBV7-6,ASTPKAGAHTEAF
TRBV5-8,ASSLRDTYSNQPQH
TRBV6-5,ASSSYPKNTGELF
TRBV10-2,ASSEGGEQF
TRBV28,ASSGDRRNEKLF
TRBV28,ASSLWDRDGMGAEAF
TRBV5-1,ASRPIAGTYNEQF
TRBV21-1,ASRDAIGLAGGPKVSYEQY
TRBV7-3,ASSPPGTTTDTQY
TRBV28,ASSLYDRAVYEQF
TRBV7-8,ASINMAGGSYEQY
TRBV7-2,ASSPRTGTYEQY
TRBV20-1,SASQPYEQY
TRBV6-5,ASSPLAGSYEQY
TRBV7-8,ASSPRTSGRRVEQF
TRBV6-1,ASSVGRFTIY
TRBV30,AYQTGQGNTIY
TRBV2,ASSRGTEAF
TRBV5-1,ASSLVGQGFNYEQY
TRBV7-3,ASSFGAGRGYT
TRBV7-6,ASSLESATVRDTQY
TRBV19,ASSSDRSRGNQPQH
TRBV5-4,ASSSDPGWELF
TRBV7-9,ASSLESSGGLAETQY
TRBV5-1,ASSQGGSSYEQY
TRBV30,AWRLESGGIYGYT
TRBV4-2,ASSQAGSLSRRYGYT